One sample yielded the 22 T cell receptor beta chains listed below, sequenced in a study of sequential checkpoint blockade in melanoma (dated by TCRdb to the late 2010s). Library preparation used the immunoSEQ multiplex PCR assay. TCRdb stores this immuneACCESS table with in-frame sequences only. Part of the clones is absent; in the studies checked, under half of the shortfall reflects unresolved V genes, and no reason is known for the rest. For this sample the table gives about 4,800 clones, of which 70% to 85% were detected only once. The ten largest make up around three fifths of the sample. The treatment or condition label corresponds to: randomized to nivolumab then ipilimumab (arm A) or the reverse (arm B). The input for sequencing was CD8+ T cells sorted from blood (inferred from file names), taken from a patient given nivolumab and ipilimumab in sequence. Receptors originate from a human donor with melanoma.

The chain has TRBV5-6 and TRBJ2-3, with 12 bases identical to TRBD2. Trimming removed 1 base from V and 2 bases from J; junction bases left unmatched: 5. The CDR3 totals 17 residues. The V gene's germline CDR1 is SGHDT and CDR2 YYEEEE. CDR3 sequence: CASSLPSGGVSTDTQYF. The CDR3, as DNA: TGTGCCAGCAGCTTGCCTAGCGGGGGGGTCTCCACAGATACGCAGTATTTT.

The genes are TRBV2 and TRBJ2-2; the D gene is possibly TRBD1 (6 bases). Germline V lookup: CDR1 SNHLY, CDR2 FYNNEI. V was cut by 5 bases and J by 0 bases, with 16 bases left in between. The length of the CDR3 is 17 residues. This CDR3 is CASSYRDKEPNTGELFF. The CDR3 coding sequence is TGTGCCAGCAGTTACCGGGACAAGGAACCGAACACCGGGGAGCTGTTTTTT.

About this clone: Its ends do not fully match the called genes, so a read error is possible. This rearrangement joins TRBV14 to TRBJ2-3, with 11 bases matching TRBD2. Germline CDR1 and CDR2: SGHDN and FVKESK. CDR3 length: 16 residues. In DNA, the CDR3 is TGTGCCAGCAGGCAAGCTAGCGGGGGGCGCACAGATACGCAGTATTTT. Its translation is CASRQASGGRTDTQYF.

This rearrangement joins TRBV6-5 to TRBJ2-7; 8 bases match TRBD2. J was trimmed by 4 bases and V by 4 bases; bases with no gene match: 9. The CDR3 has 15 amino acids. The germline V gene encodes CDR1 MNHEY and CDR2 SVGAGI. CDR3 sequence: CASSFTGTRNYEQYF. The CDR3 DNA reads TGTGCCAGCAGTTTTACCGGGACTAGAAATTACGAGCAGTACTTC.

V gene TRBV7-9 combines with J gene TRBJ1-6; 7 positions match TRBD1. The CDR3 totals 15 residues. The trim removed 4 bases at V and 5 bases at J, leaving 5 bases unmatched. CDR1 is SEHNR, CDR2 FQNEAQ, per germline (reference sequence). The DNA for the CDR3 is TGTGCCAGCAGCTCAACCGGACAGGATAATTCACCCCTCCACTTT. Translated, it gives CASSSTGQDNSPLHF.

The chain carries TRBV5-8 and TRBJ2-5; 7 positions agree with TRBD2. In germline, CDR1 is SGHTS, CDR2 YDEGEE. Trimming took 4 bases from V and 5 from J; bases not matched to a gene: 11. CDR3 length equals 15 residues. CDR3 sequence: CASSTGRGGVETQYF. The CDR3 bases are TGTGCCAGCAGCACGGGACGCGGGGGTGTTGAGACCCAGTACTTC.

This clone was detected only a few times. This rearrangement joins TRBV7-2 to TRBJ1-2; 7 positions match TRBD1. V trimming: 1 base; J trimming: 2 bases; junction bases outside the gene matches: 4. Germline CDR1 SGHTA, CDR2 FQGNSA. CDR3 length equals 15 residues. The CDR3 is CASSLEGQLNYGYTF. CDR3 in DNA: TGTGCCAGCAGCTTAGAGGGACAGCTAAACTATGGCTACACCTTC.

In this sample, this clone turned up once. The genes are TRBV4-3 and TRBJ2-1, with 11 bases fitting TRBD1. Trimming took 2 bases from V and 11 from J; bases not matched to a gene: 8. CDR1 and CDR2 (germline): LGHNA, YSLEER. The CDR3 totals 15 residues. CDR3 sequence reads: CASSQRGQGVPQQFF. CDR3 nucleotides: TGCGCCAGCAGCCAAAGGGGACAGGGGGTCCCACAGCAGTTCTTC.

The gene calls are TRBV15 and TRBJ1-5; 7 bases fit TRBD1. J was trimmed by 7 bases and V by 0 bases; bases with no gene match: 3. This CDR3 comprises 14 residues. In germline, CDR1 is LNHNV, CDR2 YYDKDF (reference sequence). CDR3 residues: CATSRDQGDQPQHF. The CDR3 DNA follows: TGTGCCACCAGCAGAGATCAGGGGGACCAGCCCCAGCATTTT.

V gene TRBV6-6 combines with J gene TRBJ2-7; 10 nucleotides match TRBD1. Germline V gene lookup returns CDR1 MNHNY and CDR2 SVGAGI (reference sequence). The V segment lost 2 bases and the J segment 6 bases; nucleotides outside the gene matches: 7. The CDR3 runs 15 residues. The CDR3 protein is CASSYRGQGVSEQYF. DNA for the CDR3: TGTGCCAGCAGTTACCGAGGACAGGGGGTGAGCGAGCAGTACTTC.

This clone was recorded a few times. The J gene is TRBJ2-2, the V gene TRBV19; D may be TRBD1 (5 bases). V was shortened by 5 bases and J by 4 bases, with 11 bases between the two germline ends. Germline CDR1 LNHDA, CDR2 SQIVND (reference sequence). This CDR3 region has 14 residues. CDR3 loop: CASSPLQGTGELFF. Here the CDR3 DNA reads TGTGCCAGTAGTCCCCTGCAGGGCACCGGGGAGCTGTTTTTT. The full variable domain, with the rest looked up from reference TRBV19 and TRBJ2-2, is DGGITQSPKYLFRKEGQNVTLSCEQNLNHDAMYWYRQDPGQGLRLIYYSQIVNDFQKGDIAEGYSVSREKKESFPLTVTSAQKNPTAFYLCASSPLQGTGELFFGEGSRLTVL.

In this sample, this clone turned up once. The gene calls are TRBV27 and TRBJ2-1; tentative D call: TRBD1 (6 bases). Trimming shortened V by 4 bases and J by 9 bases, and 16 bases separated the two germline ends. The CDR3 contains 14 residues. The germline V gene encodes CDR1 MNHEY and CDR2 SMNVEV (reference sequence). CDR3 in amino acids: CASSYRQAFGEQFF. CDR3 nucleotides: TGTGCCAGCAGTTACAGACAGGCCTTCGGTGAGCAGTTCTTC.

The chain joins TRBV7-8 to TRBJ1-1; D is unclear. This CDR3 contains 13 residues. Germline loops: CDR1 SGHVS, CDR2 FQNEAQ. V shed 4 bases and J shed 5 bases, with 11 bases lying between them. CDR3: CASSSTGKTEAFF. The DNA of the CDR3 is TGTGCCAGCAGCTCGACCGGGAAGACTGAAGCTTTCTTT.

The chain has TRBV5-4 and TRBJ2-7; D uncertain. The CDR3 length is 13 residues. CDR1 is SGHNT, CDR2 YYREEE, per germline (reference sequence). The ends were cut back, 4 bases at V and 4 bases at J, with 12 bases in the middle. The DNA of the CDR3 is TGTGCCAGCAGCCCGTACCCCCAGTACGAGCAGTACTTC. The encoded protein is CASSPYPQYEQYF. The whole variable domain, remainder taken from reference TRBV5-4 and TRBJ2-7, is ETGVTQSPTHLIKTRGQQVTLRCSSQSGHNTVSWYQQALGQGPQFIFQYYREEENGRGNFPPRFSGLQFPNYSSELNVNALELDDSALYLCASSPYPQYEQYFGPGTRLTVT.

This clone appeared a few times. In DNA form, the CDR3 reads TGTGCCAGCAGTTTATACGGCACCGGGGAGCTGTTTTTT. Amino acids: CASSLYGTGELFF. The chain links TRBV27 to TRBJ2-2, with D hard to call. Trimming removed 1 base from V and 4 bases from J, with 4 bases in between. CDR3 length equals 13 residues. Germline CDR1 and CDR2: MNHEY and SMNVEV (reference sequence).

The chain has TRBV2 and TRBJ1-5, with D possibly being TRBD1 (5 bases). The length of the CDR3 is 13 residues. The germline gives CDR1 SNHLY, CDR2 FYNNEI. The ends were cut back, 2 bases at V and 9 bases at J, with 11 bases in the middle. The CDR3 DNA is TGTGCCAGCAGTGAATGGACAACACGGCCCCAGCATTTT. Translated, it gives CASSEWTTRPQHF. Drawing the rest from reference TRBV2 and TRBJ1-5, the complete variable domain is EPEVTQTPSHQVTQMGQEVILRCVPISNHLYFYWYRQILGQKVEFLVSFYNNEISEKSEIFDDQFSVERPDGSNFTLKIRSTKLEDSAMYFCASSEWTTRPQHFGDGTRLSIL.

The CDR3 region is CASSHGGGASPLHF. In nucleotides, the CDR3 is TGTGCCAGCAGTCATGGGGGGGGCGCGTCACCCCTCCACTTT. The chain recombines TRBV9 with TRBJ1-6; the D gene is possibly TRBD1 (6 bases). Germline CDR1 is SGDLS and CDR2 is YYNGEE. The V gene lost 5 bases and the J gene lost 10 bases, with 16 bases spanning the gap. CDR3 length equals 14 residues. Looking up the rest from reference TRBV9 and TRBJ1-6 gives the full variable domain: DSGVTQTPKHLITATGQRVTLRCSPRSGDLSVYWYQQSLDQGLQFLIQYYNGEERAKGNILERFSAQQFPDLHSELNLSSLELGDSALYFCASSHGGGASPLHFGNGTRLTVT.

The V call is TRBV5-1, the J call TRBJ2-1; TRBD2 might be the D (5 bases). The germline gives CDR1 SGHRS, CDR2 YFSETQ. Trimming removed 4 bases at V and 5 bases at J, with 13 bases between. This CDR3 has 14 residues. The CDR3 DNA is TGCGCCAGCAGCCGCGCCGGGAAGGACAATGAGCAGTTCTTC. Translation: CASSRAGKDNEQFF.

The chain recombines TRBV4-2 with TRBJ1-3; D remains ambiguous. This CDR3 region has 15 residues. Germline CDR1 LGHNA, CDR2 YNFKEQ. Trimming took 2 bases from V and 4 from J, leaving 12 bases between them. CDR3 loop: CASSQSQMSGNTIYF. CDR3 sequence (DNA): TGTGCCAGCAGCCAATCACAGATGAGCGGAAACACCATATATTTT.

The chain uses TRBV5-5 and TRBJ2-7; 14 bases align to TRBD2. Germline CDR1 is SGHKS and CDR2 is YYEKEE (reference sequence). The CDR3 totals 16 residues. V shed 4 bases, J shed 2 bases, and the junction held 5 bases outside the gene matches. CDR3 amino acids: CASSRGTSGGPYEQYF. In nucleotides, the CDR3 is TGTGCCAGCAGCAGAGGGACTAGCGGGGGACCCTACGAGCAGTACTTC.

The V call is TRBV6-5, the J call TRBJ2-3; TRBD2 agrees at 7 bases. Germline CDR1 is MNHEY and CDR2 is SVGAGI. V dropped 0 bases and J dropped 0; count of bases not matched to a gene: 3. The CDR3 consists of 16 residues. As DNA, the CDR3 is TGTGCCAGCAGTTACTCCGGGGACTACAGCACAGATACGCAGTATTTT. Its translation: CASSYSGDYSTDTQYF.

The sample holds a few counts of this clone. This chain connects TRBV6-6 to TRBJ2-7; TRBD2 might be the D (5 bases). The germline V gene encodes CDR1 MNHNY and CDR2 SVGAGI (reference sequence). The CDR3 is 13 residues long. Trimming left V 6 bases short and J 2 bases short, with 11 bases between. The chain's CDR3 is CASRDGGTYEQYF. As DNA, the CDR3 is TGTGCCAGCAGAGACGGAGGTACCTACGAGCAGTACTTC.